This passage covers 18 T cell receptor beta chains from one sample sequenced in a study of beta chain features in type 1 diabetes. Every bit of the isolated RNA underwent reverse transcription, so sequencing read expressed TCRB transcripts. TCRdb keeps only in-frame clones here, not all; method: immunoSEQ multiplex PCR. The sample has 200,000 to 250,000 clones; approximately 10% are singletons. Sequences were obtained from central memory CD4+ T cells from blood. The receptor set was obtained from a man aged 18 to 30 in good health.

This clone came up a few times. The chain is built from TRBV9 and TRBJ2-3, with D possibly matching TRBD1 (6 bases). The CDR3 contains 14 residues. Between the trimmed V and J ends, which lost 2 bases and 5 bases, there was a span of 12 bases. Germline V gives CDR1 SGDLS, CDR2 YYNGEE. CDR3 loop: CASSVQGRKDTQYF. In DNA form, the CDR3 reads TGTGCCAGCAGCGTTCAGGGGCGCAAAGATACGCAGTATTTT.

The gene calls are TRBV9 and TRBJ2-5; D gene uncertain. This CDR3 region has 13 residues. The germline gives CDR1 SGDLS, CDR2 YYNGEE. Between the trimmed V and J ends, which lost 1 base and 3 bases, there was a span of 7 bases. Here the CDR3 DNA reads TGTGCCAGCAGCGTACGGGCGGAAGAGACCCAGTACTTC. Translated, it gives CASSVRAEETQYF.

This clone has just a few counts. The rearrangement uses TRBV11-2 and TRBJ2-2, with a tentative D call TRBD2 (5 bases). The CDR3 is 17 amino acids. Germline assignment: CDR1 SGHAT and CDR2 FQNNGV. V was trimmed by 5 bases and J by 2 bases, leaving 18 bases between them. The CDR3 reads CASSPGSWSANTGELFF. The CDR3 bases are TGTGCCAGCAGCCCGGGGAGCTGGAGTGCTAACACCGGGGAGCTGTTTTTT.

This clone appeared many times. The chain recombines TRBV29-1 with TRBJ1-1; TRBD1 is a possible D gene (5 bases). Between the trimmed V and J ends, which lost 6 bases and 10 bases, there was a span of 18 bases. Germline CDR1 and CDR2: SQVTM and ANQGSEA. This CDR3 has 12 amino acids. CDR3 loop: CSVDIGLQGAFF. The CDR3, as DNA: TGCAGCGTCGATATCGGGCTCCAGGGAGCTTTCTTT.

The V gene is TRBV29-1, the J gene TRBJ2-5; weak D call: TRBD1 (6 bases). Trimming took 3 bases from V and 2 from J, leaving 10 bases between them. This CDR3 region has 13 residues. In germline, CDR1 is SQVTM, CDR2 ANQGSEA. The DNA for the CDR3 is TGCAGCGTTGATGCAGGGGTGCAAGAGACCCAGTACTTC. Translated, it gives CSVDAGVQETQYF.

This clone appeared a few times. The V call is TRBV28, the J call TRBJ2-7; possible D gene TRBD2, 5 bases. Germline V gives CDR1 MDHEN, CDR2 SYDVKM. CDR3 size: 15 residues. Trimming removed 3 bases from V and 6 bases from J, with 18 bases in between. In DNA, the CDR3 is TGTGCCAGCAGTTTGATAAAGGGAGCCAAGGCCGAGCAGTACTTC. Its protein is CASSLIKGAKAEQYF.

This clone occurred a few times. The V gene is TRBV7-2, the J gene TRBJ2-7; the D gene could be TRBD1 or TRBD2 (5 bases each). V dropped 5 bases and J dropped 2 bases, with 13 bases sitting between them. The CDR3 is 14 amino acids. Germline V gives CDR1 SGHTA, CDR2 FQGNSA. The CDR3 spells CASSPGTVAYEQYF. The CDR3 DNA sequence: TGTGCCAGCAGCCCCGGGACGGTCGCCTACGAGCAGTACTTC.

The chain joins TRBV7-6 to TRBJ2-1; 8 positions match TRBD1. Germline trimming cut 4 bases from V and 6 bases from J; bases unmatched to any gene: 11. Germline assignment: CDR1 SGHVS and CDR2 FNYEAQ. The CDR3 extends over 16 amino acids. The CDR3 bases are TGTGCCAGCAGCTCGTTGGGACAGGAAAAGGGCAATGAGCAGTTCTTC. This sequence encodes CASSSLGQEKGNEQFF.

Concerning this clone: A single base is all that separates this from a far larger clone, so a read error is likely. The chain uses TRBV18 and TRBJ2-6; D remains unclear. The CDR3 has 16 amino acids. Germline CDR1 KGHSH, CDR2 LQKENI. Trimming took 2 bases from V and 4 from J, leaving 12 bases between them. The chain's CDR3 is CASSPTLGTGANVLTF. The CDR3 DNA sequence: TGTGCCAGCTCACCAACCCTGGGAACAGGGGCCAACGTCCTGACTTTC.

This clone was seen a handful of times. The sample contains more than one DNA sequence encoding this CDR3. CDR3 sequence: CASSGVYRVGKGLTF. Here the CDR3 DNA reads TGTGCCAGCAGTGGGGTGTACCGGGTCGGTAAGGGCCTCACCTTC. The chain recombines TRBV25-1 with TRBJ1-2; D gene ambiguous. Trimming shortened V by 4 bases and J by 13 bases, and 25 bases separated the two germline ends. CDR1 is MGHDK, CDR2 SYGVNS, per germline. The CDR3 is 15 residues long.

The chain's CDR3 is CASSQRMNTEAFF. DNA of the CDR3: TGTGCCAGCAGCCAGCGCATGAACACTGAAGCTTTCTTT. This rearrangement joins TRBV28 to TRBJ1-1; no definite D call. This CDR3 contains 13 residues. CDR1 and CDR2 from the germline V gene are MDHEN and SYDVKM. The V and J ends lost 6 bases and 0 bases respectively, with 8 bases between them.

This clone was seen at least ten times. The chain combines TRBV2 with TRBJ2-4, with D tentatively TRBD1 (5 bases). The CDR3 totals 12 residues. The V end was cut by 6 bases, the J end by 9 bases, with 12 bases between. Looked up from germline, CDR1 is SNHLY and CDR2 is FYNNEI. The CDR3 region has the DNA TGTGCCAGCAGCGACAGTTTGGGCATTCAGTACTTC. Translation gives CASSDSLGIQYF.

This clone was found a few times. The V gene is TRBV2, the J gene TRBJ2-7; the D call may be TRBD1 or TRBD2 (5 bases each). The CDR3 is 15 residues long. V gave up 0 bases and J gave up 6 bases, with 15 bases separating them. In germline, CDR1 is SNHLY, CDR2 FYNNEI. Here the CDR3 DNA reads TGTGCCAGCAGTGAAGCGCCCACAGGCCGGGGCGAGCAGTACTTC. It specifies CASSEAPTGRGEQYF.

The chain is built from TRBV4-1 and TRBJ1-4; TRBD1 matches at 7 bases. This CDR3 spans 14 amino acids. V gave up 4 bases and J gave up 5 bases; unmatched junction bases: 4. Germline V gene data show CDR1 as MGHRA and CDR2 as YSYEKL. The CDR3: CASSPGQQNEKLFF. The CDR3 nucleotides are TGCGCCAGCAGCCCGGGACAGCAAAATGAAAAACTGTTTTTT.

This clone has a single count. The chain couples TRBV4-1 to TRBJ1-4; D is unresolved. This CDR3 has 15 amino acids. Trimming shortened V by 0 bases and J by 5 bases, and 10 bases separated the two germline ends. CDR1 MGHRA and CDR2 YSYEKL come from the germline V gene. CDR3 in DNA: TGCGCCAGCAGCCAAGAATATGTTAAGAATGAAAAACTGTTTTTT. Translation: CASSQEYVKNEKLFF.

This chain joins TRBV18 and TRBJ2-5; the D is unclear. The CDR3 runs to 13 residues. From germline, CDR1 is KGHSH and CDR2 LQKENI. The V end lost 3 bases, the J end lost 0 bases, and 5 bases lay between the germline ends. CDR3 DNA sequence: TGTGCCAGCTCACCCCAGTACCAAGAGACCCAGTACTTC. Amino acids: CASSPQYQETQYF.

There are a few counts of this clone. The CDR3 nucleotides read TGTGCCTGGAGTGTACCCGGGACAGGGGGAAACACCATATATTTT. Encoded protein: CAWSVPGTGGNTIYF. J is TRBJ1-3 and V is TRBV30; TRBD1 aligns across 9 bases. This CDR3 has 15 amino acids. CDR1 is GTSNPN, CDR2 SVGIG, per germline (reference sequence). The V and J ends lost 0 bases and 4 bases, in that order; junction bases with no gene match: 4. Based on the CDR3 plus reference TRBV30 and TRBJ1-3, the full variable domain is SQTIHQWPATLVQPVGSPLSLECTVEGTSNPNLYWYRQAAGRGLQLLFYSVGIGQISSEVPQNLSASRPQDRQFILSSKKLLLSDSGFYLCAWSVPGTGGNTIYFGEGSWLTVV.

This clone was detected a few times. The V gene is TRBV5-1, the J gene TRBJ2-3; possibly TRBD2 for D (5 bases). The CDR3 spans 14 residues. The V end was cut by 3 bases, the J end by 3 bases, with 11 bases between. Germline-derived CDR1 and CDR2 are SGHRS and YFSETQ. CDR3 protein: CASSSAGGTDTQYF. The CDR3 DNA reads TGCGCCAGCAGCTCCGCGGGCGGAACAGATACGCAGTATTTT.